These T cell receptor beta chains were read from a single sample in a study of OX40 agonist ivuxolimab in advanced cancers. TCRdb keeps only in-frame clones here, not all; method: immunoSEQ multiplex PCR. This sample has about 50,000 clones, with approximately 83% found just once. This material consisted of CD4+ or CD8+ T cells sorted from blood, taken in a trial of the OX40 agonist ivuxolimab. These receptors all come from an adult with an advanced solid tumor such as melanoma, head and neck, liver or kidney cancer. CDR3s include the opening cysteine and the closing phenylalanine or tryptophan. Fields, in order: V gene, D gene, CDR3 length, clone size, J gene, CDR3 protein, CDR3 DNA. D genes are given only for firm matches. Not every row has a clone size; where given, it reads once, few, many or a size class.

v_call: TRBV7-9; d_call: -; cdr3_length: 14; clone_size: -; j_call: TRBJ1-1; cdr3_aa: CASSLGQENTEAFF; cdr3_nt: TGTGCCAGCAGCTTAGGGCAGGAGAACACTGAAGCTTTCTTT
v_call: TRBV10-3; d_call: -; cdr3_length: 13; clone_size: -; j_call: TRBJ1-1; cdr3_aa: CAITEGQNTEAFF; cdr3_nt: TGTGCCATCACGGAAGGACAGAACACTGAAGCTTTCTTT
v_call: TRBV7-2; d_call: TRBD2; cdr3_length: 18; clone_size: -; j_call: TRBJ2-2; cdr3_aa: CASSPRTSGGRNTGELFF; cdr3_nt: TGTGCCAGCAGCCCGAGGACTAGCGGGGGGAGGAACACCGGGGAGCTGTTTTTT
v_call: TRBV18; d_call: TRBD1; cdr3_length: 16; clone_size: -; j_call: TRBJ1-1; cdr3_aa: CASSPSTGGARFEAFF; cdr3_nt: TGTGCCAGCTCACCGTCCACAGGGGGCGCCCGGTTTGAAGCTTTCTTT
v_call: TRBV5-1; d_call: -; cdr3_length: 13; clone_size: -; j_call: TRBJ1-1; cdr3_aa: CASSWGGNTEAFF; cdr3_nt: TGCGCCAGCAGCTGGGGAGGGAACACTGAAGCTTTCTTT
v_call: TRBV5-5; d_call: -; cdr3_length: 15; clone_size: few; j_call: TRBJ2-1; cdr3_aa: CASSLAGQPYNEQFF; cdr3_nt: TGTGCCAGCAGCTTGGCCGGACAGCCTTACAATGAGCAGTTCTTC
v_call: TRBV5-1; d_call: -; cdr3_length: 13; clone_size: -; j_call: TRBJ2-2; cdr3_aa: CASSLTDGGELFF; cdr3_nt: TGCGCCAGCAGCTTGACGGACGGCGGGGAGCTGTTTTTT
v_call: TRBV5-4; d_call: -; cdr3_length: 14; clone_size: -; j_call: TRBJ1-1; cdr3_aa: CASSLFAGYTEAFF; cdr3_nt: TGTGCCAGCAGCTTGTTTGCAGGTTACACTGAAGCTTTCTTT
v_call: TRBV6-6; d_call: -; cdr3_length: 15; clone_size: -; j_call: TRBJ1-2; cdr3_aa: CASRPIPTANYGYTF; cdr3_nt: TGTGCCAGCAGGCCCATTCCGACAGCTAACTATGGCTACACCTTC
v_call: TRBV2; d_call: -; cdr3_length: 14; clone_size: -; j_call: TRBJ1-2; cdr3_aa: CASSGQLPNYGYTF; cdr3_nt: TGTGCCAGCAGTGGACAGTTGCCTAACTATGGCTACACCTTC
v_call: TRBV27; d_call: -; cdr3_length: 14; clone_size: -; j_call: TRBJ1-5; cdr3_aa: CASRPDYSNQPQHF; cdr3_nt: TGTGCCAGCAGGCCGGATTATAGCAATCAGCCCCAGCATTTT
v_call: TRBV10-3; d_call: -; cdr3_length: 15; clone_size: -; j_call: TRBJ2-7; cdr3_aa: CAISDDVLSSYEQYF; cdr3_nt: TGTGCCATCAGCGATGACGTACTAAGCTCCTACGAGCAGTACTTC
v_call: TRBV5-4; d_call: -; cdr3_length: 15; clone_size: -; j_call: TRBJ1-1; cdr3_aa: CASSSRQAPNTEAFF; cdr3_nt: TGTGCCAGCAGCTCGCGCCAGGCCCCGAACACTGAAGCTTTCTTT
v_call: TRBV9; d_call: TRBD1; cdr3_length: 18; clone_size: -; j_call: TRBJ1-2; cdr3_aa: CASSASGTSGGETYGYTF; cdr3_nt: TGTGCCAGCAGCGCCTCAGGGACATCAGGGGGGGAGACCTATGGCTACACCTTC
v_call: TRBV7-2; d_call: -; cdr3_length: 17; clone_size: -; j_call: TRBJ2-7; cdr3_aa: CASSPRTAWDISYEQYF; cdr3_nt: TGTGCCAGCAGCCCTAGGACCGCGTGGGACATCTCCTACGAGCAGTACTTC
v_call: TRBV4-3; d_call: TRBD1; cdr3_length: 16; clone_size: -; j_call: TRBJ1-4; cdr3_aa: CASSQGTGTARDKLFF; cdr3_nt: TGCGCCAGCAGCCAAGGAACCGGGACAGCCAGAGATAAACTGTTTTTT
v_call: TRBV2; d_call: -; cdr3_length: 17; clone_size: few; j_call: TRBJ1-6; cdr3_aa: CASSGVAGSSYNSPLHF; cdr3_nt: TGTGCCAGCAGTGGGGTGGCAGGCAGCTCCTATAATTCACCCCTCCACTTT
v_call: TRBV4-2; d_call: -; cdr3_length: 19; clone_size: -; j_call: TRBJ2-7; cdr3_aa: CASSQDLNNRDSVGYEQYF; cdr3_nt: TGTGCCAGCAGCCAAGATTTGAACAACCGGGACTCAGTAGGCTACGAGCAGTACTTC
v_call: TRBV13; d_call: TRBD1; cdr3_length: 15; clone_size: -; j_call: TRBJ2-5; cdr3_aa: CASSLAGQGKETQYF; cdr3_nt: TGTGCCAGCAGCTTAGCGGGACAGGGTAAAGAGACCCAGTACTTC
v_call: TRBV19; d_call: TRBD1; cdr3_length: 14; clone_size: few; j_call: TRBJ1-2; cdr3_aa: CASSTTGTGTGYTF; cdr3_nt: TGTGCCAGTAGTACTACCGGGACAGGGACTGGCTACACCTTC
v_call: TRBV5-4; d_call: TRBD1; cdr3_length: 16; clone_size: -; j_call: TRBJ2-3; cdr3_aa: CASSLAPGQGTDTQYF; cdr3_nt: TGTGCCAGCAGCTTGGCGCCGGGACAGGGCACAGATACGCAGTATTTT
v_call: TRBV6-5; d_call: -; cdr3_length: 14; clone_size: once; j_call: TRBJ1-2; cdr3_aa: CASSSLGTNYGYTF; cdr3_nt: TGTGCCAGCAGTTCCCTAGGGACAAACTATGGCTACACCTTC
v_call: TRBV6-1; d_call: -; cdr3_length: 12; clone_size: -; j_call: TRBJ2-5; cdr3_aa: CASTRDLNSQYF; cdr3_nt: TGTGCCAGCACCCGGGACCTAAATTCCCAGTACTTC
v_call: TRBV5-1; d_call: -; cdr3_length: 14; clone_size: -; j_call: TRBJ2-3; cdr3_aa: CASSWAGAADTQYF; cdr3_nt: TGCGCCAGCAGCTGGGCCGGGGCGGCAGATACGCAGTATTTT
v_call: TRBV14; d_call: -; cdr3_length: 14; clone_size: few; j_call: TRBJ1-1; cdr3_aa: CASSQAGLNTEAFF; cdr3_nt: TGTGCCAGCAGCCAAGCGGGATTGAACACTGAAGCTTTCTTT
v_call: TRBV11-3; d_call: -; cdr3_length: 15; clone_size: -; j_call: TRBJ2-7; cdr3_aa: CASSLVGLAGYEQYF; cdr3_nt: TGTGCCAGCAGCTTAGTTGGCCTAGCTGGCTACGAGCAGTACTTC
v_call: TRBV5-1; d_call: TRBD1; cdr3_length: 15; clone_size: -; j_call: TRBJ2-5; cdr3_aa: CASSPTGARQETQYF; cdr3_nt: TGCGCCAGCAGCCCAACAGGGGCACGGCAAGAGACCCAGTACTTC
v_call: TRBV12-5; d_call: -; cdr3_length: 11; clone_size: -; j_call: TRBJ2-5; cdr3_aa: CASGPEETQYF; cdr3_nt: TGTGCTAGTGGTCCTGAAGAGACCCAGTACTTC
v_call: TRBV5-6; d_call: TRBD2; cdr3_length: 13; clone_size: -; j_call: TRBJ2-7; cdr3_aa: CASSLDRGDEQYF; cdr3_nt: TGTGCCAGCAGCTTGGACCGGGGGGACGAGCAGTACTTC
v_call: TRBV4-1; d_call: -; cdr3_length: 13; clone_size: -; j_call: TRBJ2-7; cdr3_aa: CASSPTGSYEQYF; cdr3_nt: TGCGCCAGCAGCCCTACTGGATCCTACGAGCAGTACTTC
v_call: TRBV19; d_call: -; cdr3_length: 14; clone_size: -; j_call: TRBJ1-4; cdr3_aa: CASSIGTPGEKLFF; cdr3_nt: TGTGCCAGTAGTATTGGGACGCCGGGTGAAAAACTGTTTTTT
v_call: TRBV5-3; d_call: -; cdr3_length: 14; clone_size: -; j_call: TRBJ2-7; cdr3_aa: CARSLGAGAYEQYF; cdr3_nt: TGTGCCAGAAGCTTGGGCGCAGGGGCCTACGAGCAGTACTTC
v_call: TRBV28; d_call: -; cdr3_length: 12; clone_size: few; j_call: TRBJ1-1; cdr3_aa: CASSSRHTEAFF; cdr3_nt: TGTGCCAGCAGTTCCAGGCACACTGAAGCTTTCTTT
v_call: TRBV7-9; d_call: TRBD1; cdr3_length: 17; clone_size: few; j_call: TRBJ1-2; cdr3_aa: CASSLESRVGTGTGYTF; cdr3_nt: TGTGCCAGCAGCTTAGAGAGCCGCGTTGGGACAGGGACGGGCTACACCTTC
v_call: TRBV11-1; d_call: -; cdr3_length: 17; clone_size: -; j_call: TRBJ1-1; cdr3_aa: CASSSQGTMGENTEAFF; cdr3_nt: TGTGCCAGCAGCTCCCAGGGTACGATGGGGGAGAACACTGAAGCTTTCTTT
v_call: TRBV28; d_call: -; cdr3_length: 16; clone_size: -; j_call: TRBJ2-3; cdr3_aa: CASSTVRWGRADTQYF; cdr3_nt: TGTGCCAGCAGTACCGTCCGGTGGGGAAGGGCAGATACGCAGTATTTT
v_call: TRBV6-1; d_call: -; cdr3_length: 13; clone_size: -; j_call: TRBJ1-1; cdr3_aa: CASSDREGTEAFF; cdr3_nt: TGTGCCAGCAGTGACAGGGAGGGAACTGAAGCTTTCTTT
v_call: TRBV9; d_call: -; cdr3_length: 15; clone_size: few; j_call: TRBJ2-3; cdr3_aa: CASSLGTTSTDTQYF; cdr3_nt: TGTGCCAGCAGCCTGGGGACAACTAGCACAGATACGCAGTATTTT
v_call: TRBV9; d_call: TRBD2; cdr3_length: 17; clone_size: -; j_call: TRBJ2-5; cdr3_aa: CASSVGTPLGGGETQYF; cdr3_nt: TGTGCCAGCAGCGTAGGGACTCCCCTGGGCGGGGGGGAGACCCAGTACTTC
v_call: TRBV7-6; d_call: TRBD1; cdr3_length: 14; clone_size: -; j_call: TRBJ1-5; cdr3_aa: CASSQGGGNQPQHF; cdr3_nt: TGTGCCAGCAGTCAAGGGGGCGGCAATCAGCCCCAGCATTTT
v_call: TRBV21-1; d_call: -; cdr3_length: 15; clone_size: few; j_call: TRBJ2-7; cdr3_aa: CASSKAGTGNNEQYF; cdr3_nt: TGTGCCAGCAGCAAAGCCGGTACGGGGAATAACGAGCAGTACTTC
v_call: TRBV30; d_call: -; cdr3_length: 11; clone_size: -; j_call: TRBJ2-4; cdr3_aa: CAWSVLDIQYF; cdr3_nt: TGTGCCTGGAGTGTACTTGACATTCAGTACTTC
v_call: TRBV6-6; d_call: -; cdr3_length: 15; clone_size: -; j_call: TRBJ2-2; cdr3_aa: CASSDPRGNTGELFF; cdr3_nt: TGTGCCAGCAGTGACCCCCGAGGGAACACCGGGGAGCTGTTTTTT
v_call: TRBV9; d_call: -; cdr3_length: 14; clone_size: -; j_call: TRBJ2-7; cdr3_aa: CASSVGTVSSEQYF; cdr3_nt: TGTGCCAGCAGCGTAGGGACAGTCTCCTCGGAGCAGTACTTC
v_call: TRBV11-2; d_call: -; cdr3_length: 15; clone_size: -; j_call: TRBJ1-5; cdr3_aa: CASSLVEGSNQPQHF; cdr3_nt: TGTGCCAGCAGCTTAGTGGAGGGAAGCAATCAGCCCCAGCATTTT
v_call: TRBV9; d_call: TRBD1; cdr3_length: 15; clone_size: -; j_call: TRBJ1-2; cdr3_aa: CASSPRPGTDYGYTF; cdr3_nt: TGTGCCAGCAGCCCCCGACCCGGGACAGACTATGGCTACACCTTC
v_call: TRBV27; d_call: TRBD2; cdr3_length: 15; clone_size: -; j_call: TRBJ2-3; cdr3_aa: CASSPAGVGTDTQYF; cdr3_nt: TGTGCCAGCAGTCCAGCGGGGGTGGGCACAGATACGCAGTATTTT
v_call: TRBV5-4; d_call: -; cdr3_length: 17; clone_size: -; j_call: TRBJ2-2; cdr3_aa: CASSSAAGTPNTGELFF; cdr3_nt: TGTGCCAGCAGCTCAGCGGCCGGGACCCCAAACACCGGGGAGCTGTTTTTT
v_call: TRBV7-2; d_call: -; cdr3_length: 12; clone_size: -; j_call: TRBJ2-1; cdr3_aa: CASRGGGNEQFF; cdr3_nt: TGTGCCAGCAGGGGGGGTGGCAATGAGCAGTTCTTC
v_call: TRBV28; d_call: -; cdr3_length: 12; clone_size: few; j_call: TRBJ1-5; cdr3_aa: CASSNADQPQHF; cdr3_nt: TGTGCCAGCAGTAACGCGGATCAGCCCCAGCATTTT
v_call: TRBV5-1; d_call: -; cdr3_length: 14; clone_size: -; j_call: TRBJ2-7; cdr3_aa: CASSFGGRAYEQYF; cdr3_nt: TGCGCCAGCAGCTTCGGGGGCAGGGCGTACGAGCAGTACTTC